The clone carrying this T cell receptor (beta chain) occurred many times. The data stem from a study of spatial heterogeneity in lung cancer. Deletions cut 6 bases from V and 5 bases from J, with 19 bases between. The CDR3 runs 15 residues. CDR1 is MNHEY and CDR2 is SVGAGI in the germline V gene. Regarding time point: blood at routine non-recurrence follow-up after resection. Sequencing of whole RNA from tumor, nontumor lung or frozen PBMC involved no sorting. A single record per CDR3 protein comes from TCRdb applying MiXCR to the 5' RACE reads. This sample has fewer than 60,000 distinct CDR3 sequences, with around 7% found just once.

This sequence originates from a female donor with early-stage non-small cell lung cancer. The specimen was PBMCs, collected at follow-up. The V and J genes are TRBV6-5 and TRBJ2-5, with D tentatively TRBD2 (5 bases). CDR3 sequence (DNA): TGTGCCAGCAGGCCCTGGGAGAGTATGGGGGAGACCCAGTACTTC. Translating it yields CASRPWESMGETQYF.